The present entry profiles one TCR beta chain with its context. Its antigen is not identified. This CDR3 region has 14 residues. CDR1 is ENHRY, CDR2 SYGVKD, per germline. Trimming removed 5 bases at V and 3 bases at J, with 11 bases between. This sample was included in a study of cytomegalovirus exposure and HLA in healthy donors. PCR involved 60 Vbeta and 13 Jbeta primers. Clones were sequenced by immunoSEQ multiplex PCR, and TCRdb holds only the in-frame ones, with some missing. The sample records 250,000 to 350,000 clones, about 80% being singletons. General study findings and limits: The majority of CMV-associated TCR beta chains were reported as apparently HLA-restricted in a later analysis. Cytomegalovirus-associated TCR beta chains were listed, numbering roughly 150. Sequencing depth across donors, presence/absence analyses assumed, was roughly uniform.

Material for sequencing was PBMCs. The chain employs TRBV10-3 and TRBJ2-1, with D possibly TRBD1 on 6 matching bases. The TCR originated in a girl aged 2 to 10 in good health and CMV-seronegative. CDR3 in amino acids: CAISRTELYNEQFF. The CDR3 DNA sequence: TGTGCCATCAGTAGGACAGAGCTCTACAATGAGCAGTTCTTC.